Each of the 20 T cell receptor beta chains below was sequenced from the same sample in a study of blood T cell repertoires in COVID-19. Some clones are missing from TCRdb's copy, which holds only in-frame ones; the method was immunoSEQ multiplex PCR. Among about 200,000 clones listed, 89% were seen once. The specimen was peripheral blood. The receptors shown here come from a man aged 60 to 69 who had recovered from COVID-19.

In DNA form, the CDR3 reads TGTGCCAGCAGCTATTATCAGCGGGAGCAGTACTTC. It codes for CASSYYQREQYF. This rearrangement joins TRBV28 to TRBJ2-7, with D possibly TRBD2 on 5 matching bases. This CDR3 is built from 12 residues. V was pared by 6 bases and J by 7 bases, with 13 bases between. The germline CDR1 and CDR2 sequences are MDHEN and SYDVKM.

This clone has at least ten counts. The rearrangement uses TRBV19 and TRBJ1-6; 11 bases fit TRBD1. Germline-derived CDR1 and CDR2 are LNHDA and SQIVND (reference sequence). The trim removed 4 bases at V and 3 bases at J, leaving 5 bases unmatched. The CDR3 spans 17 residues. The CDR3 here is CASSTGTGGNYNSPLHF. The CDR3 region has the DNA TGTGCCAGTAGTACCGGGACAGGGGGGAACTATAATTCACCCCTCCACTTT.

Concerning this clone: Other nucleotide sequences in the sample specify the same CDR3. The V and J genes are TRBV28 and TRBJ2-2; tentatively, D is TRBD2 (6 bases). This CDR3 is 14 amino acids long. The germline gives CDR1 MDHEN, CDR2 SYDVKM. V was clipped by 3 bases and J by 4 bases, with 9 bases between them. The CDR3 DNA sequence: TGTGCCAGCAGTTTCGGGAGCGGCACCGGGGAGCTGTTTTTT. Translated, it gives CASSFGSGTGELFF.

CDR3 sequence: CSARTGSNTGELFF. The CDR3 DNA follows: TGCAGCGCCAGGACAGGGTCGAACACCGGGGAGCTGTTTTTT. The rearrangement links TRBV29-1 to TRBJ2-2, with 8 bases identical to TRBD1. Per germline, CDR1 SQVTM and CDR2 ANQGSEA. The CDR3 extends over 14 amino acids. V dropped 7 bases and J dropped 0; count of bases not matched to a gene: 4.

This chain joins TRBV29-1 and TRBJ2-7, with 14 bases matching TRBD2. CDR1 SQVTM and CDR2 ANQGSEA come from the germline V gene. The trim removed 6 bases at V and 2 bases at J, leaving 9 bases unmatched. This CDR3 spans 16 amino acids. CDR3 sequence: CSVSGTSGGQTYEQYF. The CDR3 DNA sequence: TGCAGCGTATCCGGGACTAGCGGGGGCCAGACCTACGAGCAGTACTTC.

V and J are TRBV3-1 (or the pseudogene TRBV3-2) and TRBJ2-2; D might be TRBD2 (5 bases). Germline V gene data show CDR1 as LGHDT and CDR2 as YNNKEL (reference sequence). The CDR3 is made up of 17 amino acids. Trimming took 4 bases from V and 1 from J, leaving 16 bases between them. CDR3 in amino acids: CASSRAGVVMNTGELFF. The CDR3 region has the DNA TGTGCCAGCAGCCGCGCCGGGGTAGTGATGAACACCGGGGAGCTGTTTTTT.

The gene calls are TRBV7-3 and TRBJ2-2; D perhaps matches TRBD1 (6 bases). V dropped 2 bases and J dropped 1 base, with 11 bases sitting between them. This CDR3 region has 16 residues. The germline V gene has CDR1 SGHTA and CDR2 FQGTGA. The CDR3 DNA is TGTGCCAGCAGCTTATTGCCGGGACAGAACACCGGGGAGCTGTTTTTT. It codes for CASSLLPGQNTGELFF.

The V gene is TRBV24-1, the J gene TRBJ2-5, with D possibly TRBD2 on 5 matching bases. Germline lookup yields CDR1 KGHDR and CDR2 SFDVKD. CDR3 size: 16 residues. V was clipped by 5 bases and J by 2 bases, with 17 bases between them. CDR3 residues: CATSGEGRLGQETQYF. In nucleotides, the CDR3 is TGTGCCACCAGTGGAGAGGGAAGGTTGGGGCAAGAGACCCAGTACTTC.

The chain links TRBV12-5 to TRBJ1-5; 10 bases agree with TRBD1. The CDR3 runs 17 residues. The V gene end was trimmed by 5 bases and the J gene end by 0 bases; junction bases not matched to a gene: 7. Per germline, CDR1 LGHNT and CDR2 FRNRAP. The chain's CDR3 is CASGPGQGIHSNQPQHF. The CDR3 DNA reads as TGTGCTAGTGGTCCGGGACAGGGGATTCATAGCAATCAGCCCCAGCATTTT.

This clone showed up just once. The V gene is TRBV28, the J gene TRBJ1-2; 7 nucleotides line up with TRBD1. The CDR3 has 14 residues. The V and J ends lost 7 bases and 4 bases, in that order; junction bases with no gene match: 9. From germline, CDR1 is MDHEN and CDR2 SYDVKM. CDR3 loop: CASTLQGGGYGYTF. CDR3 bases: TGTGCCAGCACCCTTCAGGGGGGAGGCTATGGCTACACCTTC.

On this clone itself: The junction differs from germline at one of its ends, possibly a read error. This chain uses TRBV25-1 with TRBJ2-1, with 7 bases matching TRBD2. There are 16 residues in the CDR3. Germline assignment: CDR1 MGHDK and CDR2 SYGVNS. The CDR3 bases are TGTGCCAGCAATGAAACGTGCGGGCGGGAGAACTATGAGCAGTTCTTC. Translated: CASNETCGRENYEQFF.

The CDR3 DNA reads TGTGCCAGCAGCCCCGGACTGGCAATCATGGCCCAGCATTTT. Protein sequence: CASSPGLAIMAQHF. The chain recombines TRBV6-5 with TRBJ1-5, with no clear D. Germline CDR1 is MNHEY and CDR2 is SVGAGI. The V end lost 6 bases, the J end lost 11 bases, and 20 bases lay between the germline ends. The CDR3 sequence is 14 residues long.

Only one count was recorded for this clone. The V and J genes are TRBV5-1 and TRBJ1-1; perhaps TRBD1 as D (6 bases). Looked up from germline, CDR1 is SGHRS and CDR2 is YFSETQ. The length of the CDR3 is 16 residues. Trimming left V 3 bases short and J 0 bases short, with 15 bases between. The CDR3 bases are TGCGCCAGCAGCTCGCAGGGCGGGGGCATGAACACTGAAGCTTTCTTT. Translated, it gives CASSSQGGGMNTEAFF. The whole variable domain, filled in from reference TRBV5-1 and TRBJ1-1, reads KAGVTQTPRYLIKTRGQQVTLSCSPISGHRSVSWYQQTPGQGLQFLFEYFSETQRNKGNFPGRFSGRQFSNSRSEMNVSTLELGDSALYLCASSSQGGGMNTEAFFGQGTRLTVV.

This clone was detected many times. The chain carries TRBV4-1 and TRBJ1-5; 12 bases are a match to TRBD1. From germline, CDR1 is MGHRA and CDR2 YSYEKL. J was trimmed by 7 bases and V by 8 bases; bases with no gene match: 12. The CDR3 length is 16 residues. The CDR3 DNA is TGCGCCAGCGACCGTACCGGGACAGGGGGCTTGCAGCCCCAGCATTTT. Protein: CASDRTGTGGLQPQHF.

The CDR3 reads CASSVSGTFPEQYF. CDR3 coding DNA: TGCGCCAGCAGCGTGAGCGGGACATTTCCCGAGCAGTACTTC. V usage is TRBV5-1 and J usage is TRBJ2-7; D is perhaps TRBD2 (7 bases). The ends were cut back, 4 bases at V and 6 bases at J, with 17 bases in the middle. From germline, CDR1 is SGHRS and CDR2 YFSETQ. This CDR3 has 14 amino acids.

This chain uses TRBV19 with TRBJ2-3; tentatively, D is TRBD1 (6 bases). Germline values: CDR1 LNHDA, CDR2 SQIVND (reference sequence). The CDR3 is 16 residues long. The ends were cut back, 3 bases at V and 2 bases at J, with 15 bases in the middle. The CDR3 coding sequence is TGTGCCAGTAGTATTCGTAGGGGGTCCACCACAGATACGCAGTATTTT. Translated: CASSIRRGSTTDTQYF.

This clone occurred once. This rearrangement joins TRBV4-1 to TRBJ1-2; D is undetermined. The V gene lost 0 bases and the J gene lost 4 bases, with 18 bases spanning the gap. The CDR3 has 17 amino acids. Germline V gives CDR1 MGHRA, CDR2 YSYEKL. The CDR3 is CASSQDETRGRIYGYTF. Here the CDR3 DNA reads TGCGCCAGCAGCCAAGATGAGACGCGCGGCCGCATCTATGGCTACACCTTC.

The chain carries TRBV19 and TRBJ2-7; 12 positions match TRBD2. The CDR3 length is 14 residues. Germline CDR1 reads LNHDA; CDR2 reads SQIVND (reference sequence). Losses at the gene ends were 4 bases for V and 4 bases for J; bases not matched to a gene: 2. CDR3 in amino acids: CASSRTSGIYEQYF. The CDR3 DNA follows: TGTGCCAGTAGTAGGACTAGCGGGATATACGAGCAGTACTTC.

The rearrangement links TRBV2 to TRBJ1-2; tentatively, D is TRBD1 (6 bases). Germline CDR1 is SNHLY and CDR2 is FYNNEI. The CDR3 totals 14 residues. V lost 4 bases to trimming and J lost 6 bases, with 15 bases between them. The CDR3 reads CASSATLRGDGYTF. The CDR3 region has the DNA TGTGCCAGCAGTGCGACCCTCAGGGGTGATGGCTACACCTTC.

The chain joins TRBV19 to TRBJ2-2; D gene unclear. The V gene lost 6 bases and the J gene lost 4 bases, with 12 bases spanning the gap. Germline V gives CDR1 LNHDA, CDR2 SQIVND (reference sequence). The CDR3 totals 14 residues. The CDR3 protein is CASSYLGSTGELFF. CDR3 coding DNA: TGTGCCAGTAGCTATCTAGGTTCCACCGGGGAGCTGTTTTTT. The entire variable domain, with the rest obtained from reference TRBV19 and TRBJ2-2, is as follows: DGGITQSPKYLFRKEGQNVTLSCEQNLNHDAMYWYRQDPGQGLRLIYYSQIVNDFQKGDIAEGYSVSREKKESFPLTVTSAQKNPTAFYLCASSYLGSTGELFFGEGSRLTVL.